The T cell receptor (beta chain) under discussion was sequenced for a study of T cell responses to AZD1222 COVID-19 vaccine. Study-wide context: Second-dose intervals of approximately 4 or approximately 12 weeks were pooled.

Germline CDR1 is SNHLY and CDR2 is FYNNEI. The CDR3 has 13 residues. Trimming left V 6 bases short and J 4 bases short, with 10 bases between. TCRdb's copy holds only in-frame clones and misses some; the assay was immunoSEQ multiplex PCR. The sample consists of over 130,000 clones, about 92% of them appearing once. The V call is TRBV2, the J call TRBJ2-1, with TRBD2 as a possible D gene (5 bases). The clonotype was recovered from an adult in good health. Sequencing was performed on peripheral blood, taken on day 0 of AZD1222 vaccination. The chain's CDR3 is CASRGENYNEQFF. The DNA of the CDR3 is TGTGCCAGCAGGGGAGAAAATTACAATGAGCAGTTCTTC. Combining the CDR3 with reference TRBV2 and TRBJ2-1 gives the whole variable domain EPEVTQTPSHQVTQMGQEVILRCVPISNHLYFYWYRQILGQKVEFLVSFYNNEISEKSEIFDDQFSVERPDGSNFTLKIRSTKLEDSAMYFCASRGENYNEQFFGPGTRLTVL.